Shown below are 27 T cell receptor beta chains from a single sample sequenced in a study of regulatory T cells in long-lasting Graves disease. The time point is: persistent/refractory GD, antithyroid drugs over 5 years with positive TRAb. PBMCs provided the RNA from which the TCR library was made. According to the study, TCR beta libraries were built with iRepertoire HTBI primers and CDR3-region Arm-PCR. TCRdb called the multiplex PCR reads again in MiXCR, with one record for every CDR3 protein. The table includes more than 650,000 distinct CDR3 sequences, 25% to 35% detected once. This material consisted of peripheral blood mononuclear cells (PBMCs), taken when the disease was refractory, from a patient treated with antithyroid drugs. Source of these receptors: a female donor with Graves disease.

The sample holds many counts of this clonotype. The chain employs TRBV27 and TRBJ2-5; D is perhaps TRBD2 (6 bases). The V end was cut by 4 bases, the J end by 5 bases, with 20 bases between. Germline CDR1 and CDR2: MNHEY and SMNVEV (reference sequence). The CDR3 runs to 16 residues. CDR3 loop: CASSSLRRDVYETQYF. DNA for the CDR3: TGTGCCAGCAGTTCTCTACGGCGGGATGTGTATGAGACCCAGTACTTC.

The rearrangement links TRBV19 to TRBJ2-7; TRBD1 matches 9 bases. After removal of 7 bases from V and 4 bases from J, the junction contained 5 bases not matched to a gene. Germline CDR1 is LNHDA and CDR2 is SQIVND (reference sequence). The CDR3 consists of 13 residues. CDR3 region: CASTRTGEYEQYF. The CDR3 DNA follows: TGTGCCAGTACCCGGACAGGGGAATACGAGCAGTACTTC.

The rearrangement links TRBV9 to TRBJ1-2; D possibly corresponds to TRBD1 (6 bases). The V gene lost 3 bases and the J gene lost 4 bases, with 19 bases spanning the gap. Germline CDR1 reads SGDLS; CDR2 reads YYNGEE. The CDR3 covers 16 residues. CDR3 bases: TGTGCCAGCAGCGGTCCCTCCCCGGACAGCGTCTATGGCTACACCTTC. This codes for CASSGPSPDSVYGYTF.

The CDR3 loop is CASSHSRGITGELFF. The CDR3 region has the DNA TGTGCCAGCAGTCATAGTAGGGGGATCACCGGGGAGCTGTTTTTT. The V gene is TRBV27, the J gene TRBJ2-2; D might be TRBD1 (6 bases). Germline lookup yields CDR1 MNHEY and CDR2 SMNVEV (reference sequence). V lost 5 bases, J lost 4 bases, and 14 bases lay in between. There are 15 residues in the CDR3.

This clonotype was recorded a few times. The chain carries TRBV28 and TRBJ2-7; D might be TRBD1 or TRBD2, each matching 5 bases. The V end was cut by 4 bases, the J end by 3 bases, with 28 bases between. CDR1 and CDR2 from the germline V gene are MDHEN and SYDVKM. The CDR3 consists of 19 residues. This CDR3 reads CASSYFRGTGEQKNYEQYF. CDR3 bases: TGTGCCAGCAGTTATTTTCGGGGCACCGGGGAACAAAAAAACTACGAGCAGTACTTC.

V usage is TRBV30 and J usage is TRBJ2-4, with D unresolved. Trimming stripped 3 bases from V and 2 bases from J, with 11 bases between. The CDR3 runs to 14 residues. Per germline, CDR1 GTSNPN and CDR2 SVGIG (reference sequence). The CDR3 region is CAWSRQSTKNIQYF. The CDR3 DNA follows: TGTGCCTGGAGCCGCCAATCCACCAAAAACATTCAGTACTTC. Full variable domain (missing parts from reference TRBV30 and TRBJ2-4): SQTIHQWPATLVQPVGSPLSLECTVEGTSNPNLYWYRQAAGRGLQLLFYSVGIGQISSEVPQNLSASRPQDRQFILSSKKLLLSDSGFYLCAWSRQSTKNIQYFGAGTRLSVL.

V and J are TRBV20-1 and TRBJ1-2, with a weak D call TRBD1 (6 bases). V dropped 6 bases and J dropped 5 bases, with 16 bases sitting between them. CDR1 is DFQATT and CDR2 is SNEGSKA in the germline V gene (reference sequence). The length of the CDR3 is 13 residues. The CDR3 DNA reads TGCAGTGCGGGGACAACAGAACGTTATGGCTACACCTTC. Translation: CSAGTTERYGYTF.

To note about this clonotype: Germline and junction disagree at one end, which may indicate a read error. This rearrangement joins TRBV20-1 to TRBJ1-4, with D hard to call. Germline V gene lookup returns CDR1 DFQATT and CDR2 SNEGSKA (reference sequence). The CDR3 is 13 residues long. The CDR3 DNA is TGCAGTGCTAGGCCCCAGGTTAATGAAGAACTGTTTTTT. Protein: CSARPQVNEELFF.

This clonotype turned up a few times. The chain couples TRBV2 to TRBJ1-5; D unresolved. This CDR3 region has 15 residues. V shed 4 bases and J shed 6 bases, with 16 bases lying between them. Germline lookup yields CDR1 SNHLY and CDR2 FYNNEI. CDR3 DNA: TGTGCCAGCAGTGCCAGTGAACTCTTAATTCAGCCCCAGCATTTT. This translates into CASSASELLIQPQHF.

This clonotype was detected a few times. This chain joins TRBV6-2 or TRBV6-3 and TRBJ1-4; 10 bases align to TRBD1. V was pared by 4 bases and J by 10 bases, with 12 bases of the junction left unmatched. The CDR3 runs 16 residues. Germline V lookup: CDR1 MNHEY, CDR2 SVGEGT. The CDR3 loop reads CASSSLGDRGLGKLFF. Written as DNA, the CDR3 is TGTGCCAGCAGTTCTCTTGGGGACAGGGGCCTCGGAAAACTGTTTTTT.

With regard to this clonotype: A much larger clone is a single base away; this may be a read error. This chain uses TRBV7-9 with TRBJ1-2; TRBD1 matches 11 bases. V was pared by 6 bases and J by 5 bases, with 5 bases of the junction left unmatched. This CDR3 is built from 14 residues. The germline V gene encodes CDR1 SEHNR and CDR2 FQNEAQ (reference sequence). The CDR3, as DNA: TGTGCCAGCAGACCCGGGACAGGGGGGTATGGCTACACCTTC. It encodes CASRPGTGGYGYTF.

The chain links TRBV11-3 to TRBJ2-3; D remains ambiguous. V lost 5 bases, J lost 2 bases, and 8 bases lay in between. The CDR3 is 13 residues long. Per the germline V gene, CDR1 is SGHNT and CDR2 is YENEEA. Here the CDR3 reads CASSHQSTDTQYF. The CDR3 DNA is TGTGCCAGCAGCCACCAGTCCACAGATACGCAGTATTTT.

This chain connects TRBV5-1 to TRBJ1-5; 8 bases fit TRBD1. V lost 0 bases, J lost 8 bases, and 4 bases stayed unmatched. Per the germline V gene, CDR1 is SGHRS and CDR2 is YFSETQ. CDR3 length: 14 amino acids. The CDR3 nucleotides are TGCGCCAGCAGCTTGGCAGGGGGCGGCGAGCCCCAGCATTTT. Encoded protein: CASSLAGGGEPQHF.

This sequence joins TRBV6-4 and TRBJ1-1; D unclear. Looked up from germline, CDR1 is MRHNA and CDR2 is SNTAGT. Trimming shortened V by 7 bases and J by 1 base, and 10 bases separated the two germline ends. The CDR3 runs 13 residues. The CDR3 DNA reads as TGTGCCAGCAAAGACCGGACGAACACTGAAGCTTTCTTT. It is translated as CASKDRTNTEAFF.

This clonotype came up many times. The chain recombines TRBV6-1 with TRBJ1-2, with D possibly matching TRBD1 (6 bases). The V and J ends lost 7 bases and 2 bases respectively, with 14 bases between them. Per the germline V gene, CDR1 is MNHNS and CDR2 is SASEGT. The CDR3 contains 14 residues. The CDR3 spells CASTNRDINYGYTF. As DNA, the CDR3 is TGTGCCAGCACCAACCGGGACATAAACTATGGCTACACCTTC.

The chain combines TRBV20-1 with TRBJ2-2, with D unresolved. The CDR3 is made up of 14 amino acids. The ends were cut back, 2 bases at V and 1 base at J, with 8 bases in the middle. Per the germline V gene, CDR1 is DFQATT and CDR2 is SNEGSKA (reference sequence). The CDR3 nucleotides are TGCAGTGCTAGAACAGTGGGGAACACCGGGGAGCTGTTTTTT. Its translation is CSARTVGNTGELFF.

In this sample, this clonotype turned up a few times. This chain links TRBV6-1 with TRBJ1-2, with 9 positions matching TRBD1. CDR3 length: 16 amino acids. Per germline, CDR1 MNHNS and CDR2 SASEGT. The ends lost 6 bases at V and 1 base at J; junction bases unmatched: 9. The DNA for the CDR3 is TGTGCCAGCAGGAGACCGGGACAGGGTTTTAACTATGGCTACACCTTC. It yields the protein CASRRPGQGFNYGYTF.

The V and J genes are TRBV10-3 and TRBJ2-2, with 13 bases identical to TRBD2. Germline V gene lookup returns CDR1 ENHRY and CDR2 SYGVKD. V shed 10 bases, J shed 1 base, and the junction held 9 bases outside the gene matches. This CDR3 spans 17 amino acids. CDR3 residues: CATGGTSGEENTGELFF. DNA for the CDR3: TGTGCCACCGGGGGGACTAGCGGGGAAGAGAACACCGGGGAGCTGTTTTTT.

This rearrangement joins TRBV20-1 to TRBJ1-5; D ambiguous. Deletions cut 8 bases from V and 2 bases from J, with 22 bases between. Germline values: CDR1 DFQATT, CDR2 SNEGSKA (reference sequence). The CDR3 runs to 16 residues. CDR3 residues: CSTNPLSAGGNQPQHF. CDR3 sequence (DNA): TGCAGTACCAACCCCCTTAGCGCAGGAGGCAATCAGCCCCAGCATTTT.

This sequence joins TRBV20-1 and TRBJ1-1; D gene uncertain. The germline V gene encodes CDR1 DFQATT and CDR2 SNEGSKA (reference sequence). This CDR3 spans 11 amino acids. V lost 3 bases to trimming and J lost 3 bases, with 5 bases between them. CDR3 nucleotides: TGCAGTGCTAGTGTGGACACTGAAGCTTTCTTT. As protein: CSASVDTEAFF.

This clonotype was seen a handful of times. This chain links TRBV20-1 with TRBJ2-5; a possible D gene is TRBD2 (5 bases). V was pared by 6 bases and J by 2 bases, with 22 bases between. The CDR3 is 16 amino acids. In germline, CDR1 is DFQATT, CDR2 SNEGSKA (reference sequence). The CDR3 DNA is TGCAGTGCCTACCTACCCTCCCGGGATAGACAAGAGACCCAGTACTTC. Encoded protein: CSAYLPSRDRQETQYF.

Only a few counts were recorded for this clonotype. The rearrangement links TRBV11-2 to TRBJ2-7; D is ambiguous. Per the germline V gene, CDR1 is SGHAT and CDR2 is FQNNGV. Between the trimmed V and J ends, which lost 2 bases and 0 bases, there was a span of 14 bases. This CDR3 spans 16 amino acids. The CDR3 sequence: CASSLRMAESSYEQYF. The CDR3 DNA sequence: TGTGCCAGCAGCTTACGTATGGCGGAGAGCTCCTACGAGCAGTACTTC.

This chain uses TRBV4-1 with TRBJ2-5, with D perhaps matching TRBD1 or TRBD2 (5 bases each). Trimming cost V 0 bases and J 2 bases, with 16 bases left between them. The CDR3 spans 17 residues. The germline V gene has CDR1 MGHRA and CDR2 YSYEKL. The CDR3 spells CASSQDPRGGLQETQYF. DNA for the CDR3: TGCGCCAGCAGCCAAGATCCCCGGGGCGGGTTACAAGAGACCCAGTACTTC.

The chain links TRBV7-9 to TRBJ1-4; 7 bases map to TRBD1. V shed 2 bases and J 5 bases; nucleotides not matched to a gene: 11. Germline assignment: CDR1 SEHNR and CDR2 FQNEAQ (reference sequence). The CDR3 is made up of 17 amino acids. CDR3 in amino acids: CASSLRGQQERNEKLFF. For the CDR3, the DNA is TGTGCCAGCAGCTTACGGGGACAGCAGGAGCGAAATGAAAAACTGTTTTTT.

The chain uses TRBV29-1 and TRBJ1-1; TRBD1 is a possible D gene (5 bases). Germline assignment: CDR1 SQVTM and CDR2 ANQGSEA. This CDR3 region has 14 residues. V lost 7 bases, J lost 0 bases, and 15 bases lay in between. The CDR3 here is CSGIRDGMNTEAFF. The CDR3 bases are TGCAGCGGGATCAGGGATGGAATGAACACTGAAGCTTTCTTT.

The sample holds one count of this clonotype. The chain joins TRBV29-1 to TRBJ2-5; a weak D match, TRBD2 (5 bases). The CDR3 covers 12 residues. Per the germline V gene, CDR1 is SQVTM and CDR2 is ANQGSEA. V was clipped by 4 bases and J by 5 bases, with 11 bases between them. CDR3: CSVGVPGETQYF. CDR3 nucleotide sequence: TGCAGCGTTGGGGTGCCGGGGGAGACCCAGTACTTC. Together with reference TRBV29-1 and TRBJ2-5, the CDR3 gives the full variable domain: SAVISQKPSRDICQRGTSLTIQCQVDSQVTMMFWYRQQPGQSLTLIATANQGSEATYESGFVIDKFPISRPNLTFSTLTVSNMSPEDSSIYLCSVGVPGETQYFGPGTRLLVL.

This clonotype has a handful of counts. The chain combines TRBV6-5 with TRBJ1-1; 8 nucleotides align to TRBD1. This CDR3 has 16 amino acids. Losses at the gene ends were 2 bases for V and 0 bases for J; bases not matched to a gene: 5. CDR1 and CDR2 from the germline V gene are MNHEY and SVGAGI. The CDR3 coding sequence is TGTGCCAGCAGTTACCCCAGGGGGCCTATGAACACTGAAGCTTTCTTT. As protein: CASSYPRGPMNTEAFF.